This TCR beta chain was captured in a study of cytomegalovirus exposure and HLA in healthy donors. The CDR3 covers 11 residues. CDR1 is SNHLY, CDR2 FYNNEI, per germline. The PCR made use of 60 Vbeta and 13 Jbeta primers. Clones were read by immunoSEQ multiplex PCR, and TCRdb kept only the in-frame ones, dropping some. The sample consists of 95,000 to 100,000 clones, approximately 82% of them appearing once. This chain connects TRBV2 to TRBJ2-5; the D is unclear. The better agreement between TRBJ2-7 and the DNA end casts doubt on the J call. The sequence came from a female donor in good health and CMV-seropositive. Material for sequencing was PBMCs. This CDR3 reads CASSWDYEQYF. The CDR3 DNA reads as TGTGCCAGCTCGTGGGACTACGAGCAGTACTTC.